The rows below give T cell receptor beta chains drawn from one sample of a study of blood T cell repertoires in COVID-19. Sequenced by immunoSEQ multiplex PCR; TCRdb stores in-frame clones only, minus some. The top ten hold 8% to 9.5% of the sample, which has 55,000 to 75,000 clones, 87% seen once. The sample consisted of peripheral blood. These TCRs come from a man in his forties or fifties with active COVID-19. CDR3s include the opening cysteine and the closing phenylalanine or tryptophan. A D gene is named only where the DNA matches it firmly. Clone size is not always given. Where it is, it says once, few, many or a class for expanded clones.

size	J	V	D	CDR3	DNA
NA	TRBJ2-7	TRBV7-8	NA	CASSPQRGGMGYEQYF	TGTGCCAGCAGCCCCCAGCGAGGCGGGATGGGGTACGAGCAGTACTTC
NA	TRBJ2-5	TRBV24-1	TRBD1	CATSDRGDRETQYF	TGTGCCACCAGTGATAGGGGGGACAGGGAGACCCAGTACTTC
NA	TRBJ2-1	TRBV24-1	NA	CATSEYPSGTHEQFF	TGTGCCACCAGTGAATACCCCTCGGGTACCCATGAGCAGTTCTTC
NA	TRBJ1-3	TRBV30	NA	CAWSEGVRSGNTIYF	TGTGCCTGGAGTGAAGGAGTTCGCTCTGGAAACACCATATATTTT
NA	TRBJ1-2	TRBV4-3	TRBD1	CASSQEGTGRNGYTF	TGCGCCAGCAGCCAGGAGGGGACAGGACGCAATGGCTACACCTTC
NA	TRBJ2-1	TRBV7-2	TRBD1	CASSLGDRVSYNEQFF	TGTGCCAGCAGCTTAGGGGACAGGGTCTCCTACAATGAGCAGTTCTTC
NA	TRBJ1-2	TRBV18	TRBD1	CASSPPQGAPGYGYTF	TGTGCCAGCTCACCGCCACAGGGGGCGCCGGGCTATGGCTACACCTTC
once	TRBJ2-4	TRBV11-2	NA	CASSLVAGWTIAKNIQYF	TGTGCCAGCAGCTTAGTGGCAGGATGGACTATCGCCAAAAACATTCAGTACTTC
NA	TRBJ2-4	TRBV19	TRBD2	CASSPSGTSGRRNIQYF	TGTGCCAGTAGTCCCTCCGGGACTAGCGGAAGGAGAAACATTCAGTACTTC
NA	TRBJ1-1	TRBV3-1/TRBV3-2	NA	CASSQKGRVFRTEAFF	TGTGCCAGCAGCCAAAAAGGCAGGGTATTTAGGACTGAAGCTTTCTTT
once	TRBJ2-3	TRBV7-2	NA	CASSRWGGATDTQYF	TGTGCCAGCAGCCGGTGGGGGGGGGCCACAGATACGCAGTATTTT
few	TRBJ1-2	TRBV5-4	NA	CASSFTGPSGYTF	TGTGCCAGCAGCTTCACAGGGCCCTCTGGCTACACCTTC
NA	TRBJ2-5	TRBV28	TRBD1	CASSLGTGGFQETQYF	TGTGCCAGCAGTTTAGGGACAGGGGGTTTTCAAGAGACCCAGTACTTC
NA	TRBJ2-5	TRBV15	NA	CATSRDLQVGETQYF	TGTGCCACCAGCAGAGATCTACAGGTGGGGGAGACCCAGTACTTC
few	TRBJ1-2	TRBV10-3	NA	CAISESGQDYGYTF	TGTGCCATCAGTGAGTCGGGTCAGGACTATGGCTACACCTTC
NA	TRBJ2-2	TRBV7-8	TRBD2	CASSWTRSTGELFF	TGTGCCAGCAGCTGGACTAGGAGCACCGGGGAGCTGTTTTTT
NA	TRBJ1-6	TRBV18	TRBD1	CASSPSTGTYSPLHF	TGTGCCAGCTCACCATCGACAGGGACGTATTCACCCCTCCACTTT
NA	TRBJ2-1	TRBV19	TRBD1	CASRGTGSYNEQFF	TGTGCCAGTAGGGGGACAGGCTCCTACAATGAGCAGTTCTTC
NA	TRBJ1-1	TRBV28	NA	CASSFLRTGSRSTEAFF	TGTGCCAGCAGTTTTCTGAGGACGGGATCAAGGTCCACTGAAGCTTTCTTT
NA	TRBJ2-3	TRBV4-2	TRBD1	CASSRNRQGATDTQYF	TGTGCCAGCAGCCGGAATCGACAGGGGGCCACAGATACGCAGTATTTT
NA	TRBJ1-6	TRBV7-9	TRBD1	CASSLALGQGYNSPLHF	TGTGCCAGCAGCTTAGCCCTGGGACAGGGATATAATTCACCCCTCCACTTT
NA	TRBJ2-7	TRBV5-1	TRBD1	CASSLGPDRGPGEQYF	TGCGCCAGCAGCTTGGGGCCAGACAGGGGGCCAGGGGAGCAGTACTTC
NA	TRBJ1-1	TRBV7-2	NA	CASSLQGLGTEAFF	TGTGCCAGCAGCTTACAGGGGTTGGGCACTGAAGCTTTCTTT
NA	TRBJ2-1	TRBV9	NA	CASSPRGVVSYNEQFF	TGTGCCAGCAGCCCCCGCGGAGTGGTCTCCTACAATGAGCAGTTCTTC
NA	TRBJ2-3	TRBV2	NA	CASSISGARGDTQYF	TGTGCCAGCAGCATTAGCGGGGCCAGGGGGGATACGCAGTATTTT
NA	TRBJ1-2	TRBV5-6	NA	CASSLGIGYGYTF	TGTGCCAGCAGCTTGGGAATCGGTTATGGCTACACCTTC
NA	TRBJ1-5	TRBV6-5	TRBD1	CASRRGQSNQPQHF	TGTGCCAGTCGGAGGGGACAGAGCAATCAGCCCCAGCATTTT
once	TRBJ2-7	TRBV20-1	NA	CSASRSGVEQYF	TGCAGTGCTAGTCGGTCAGGGGTCGAGCAGTACTTC
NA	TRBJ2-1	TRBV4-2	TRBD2	CASSQESGGANEQFF	TGTGCCAGCAGCCAAGAAAGCGGGGGGGCCAATGAGCAGTTCTTC
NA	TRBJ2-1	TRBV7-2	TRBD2	CASSLGLAGAGEQFF	TGTGCCAGCAGCTTAGGGTTAGCGGGAGCGGGGGAGCAGTTCTTC
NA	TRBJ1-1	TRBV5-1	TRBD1	CASSLKGANTEAFF	TGCGCCAGCAGCTTGAAGGGGGCGAACACTGAAGCTTTCTTT
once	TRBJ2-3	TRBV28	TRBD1	CASSTGQGARYTQYF	TGTGCCAGCAGCACGGGACAGGGGGCGAGGTATACGCAGTATTTT
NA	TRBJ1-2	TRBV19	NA	CASSISQFLYGYTF	TGTGCCAGTAGTATTTCACAGTTCCTCTATGGCTACACCTTC
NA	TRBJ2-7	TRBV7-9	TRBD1	CASSSQKDRGNEQYF	TGTGCCAGCAGCTCCCAAAAGGACAGGGGAAACGAGCAGTACTTC
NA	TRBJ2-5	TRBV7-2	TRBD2	CASSLGGGSIETQYF	TGTGCCAGCAGCTTAGGAGGCGGGAGTATAGAGACCCAGTACTTC
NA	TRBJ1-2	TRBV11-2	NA	CASSQNRDGYTF	TGTGCCAGCAGCCAGAACAGGGATGGCTACACCTTC
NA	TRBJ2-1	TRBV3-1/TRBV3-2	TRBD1	CASSRQGGYNEQFF	TGTGCCAGCAGCCGACAGGGGGGCTACAATGAGCAGTTCTTC
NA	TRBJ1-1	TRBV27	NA	CASQGFRDTEAFF	TGTGCCAGCCAGGGGTTCCGCGACACTGAAGCTTTCTTT
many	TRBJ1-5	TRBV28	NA	CASRFRVTNQPQHF	TGTGCCAGCAGATTTCGGGTGACCAATCAGCCCCAGCATTTT
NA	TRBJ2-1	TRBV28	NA	CASSSNPHTFKRTSSYNEQFF	TGTGCCAGCAGTTCCAATCCCCACACTTTCAAGCGGACGAGCTCCTACAATGAGCAGTTCTTC
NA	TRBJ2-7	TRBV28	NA	CASSPVAGSYEQYF	TGTGCCAGCAGTCCTGTGGCAGGCTCCTACGAGCAGTACTTC
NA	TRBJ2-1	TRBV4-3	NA	CASSPLQGANEQFF	TGCGCCAGCAGCCCGCTACAAGGGGCCAATGAGCAGTTCTTC
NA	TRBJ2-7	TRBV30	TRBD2	CAWGYGGATNEQYF	TGTGCCTGGGGCTACGGGGGGGCAACCAACGAGCAGTACTTC
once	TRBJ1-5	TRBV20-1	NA	CSTSGGVAVSNQPQHF	TGCAGTACAAGTGGGGGGGTCGCGGTTAGCAATCAGCCCCAGCATTTT
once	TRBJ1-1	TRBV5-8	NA	CASSLETGYTEAFF	TGTGCCAGCAGCTTAGAAACAGGGTACACTGAAGCTTTCTTT
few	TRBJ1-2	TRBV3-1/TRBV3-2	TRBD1	CASSPRTGSVGYTF	TGTGCCAGCAGCCCCCGGACAGGGTCGGTTGGCTACACCTTC
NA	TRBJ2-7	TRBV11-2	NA	CASSLDKSKLYEQYF	TGTGCCAGCAGCTTAGACAAGTCAAAACTCTACGAGCAGTACTTC
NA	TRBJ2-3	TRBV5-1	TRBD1	CASSLGQGDDTQYF	TGCGCCAGCAGCTTGGGACAGGGGGACGATACGCAGTATTTT
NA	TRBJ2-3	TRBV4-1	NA	CASSQDSAVGSTDTQYF	TGCGCCAGCAGCCAAGATTCCGCAGTTGGCTCCACAGATACGCAGTATTTT
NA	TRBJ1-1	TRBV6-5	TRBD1	CASRGQGISTEAFF	TGTGCCAGCAGAGGACAGGGCATTTCCACTGAAGCTTTCTTT
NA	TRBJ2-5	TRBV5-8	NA	CASSRGTHQETQYF	TGTGCCAGCAGCCGGGGGACTCACCAAGAGACCCAGTACTTC
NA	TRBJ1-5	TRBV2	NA	CASSELADSNQPQHF	TGTGCCAGCAGTGAATTGGCAGATAGCAATCAGCCCCAGCATTTT
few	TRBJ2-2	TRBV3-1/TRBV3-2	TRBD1	CASSQRQGANTGELFF	TGTGCCAGCAGCCAAAGACAGGGCGCGAACACCGGGGAGCTGTTTTTT
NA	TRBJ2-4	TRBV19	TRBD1	CASSIDRDRLAKNIQYF	TGTGCCAGTAGTATAGATAGGGACAGGCTAGCCAAAAACATTCAGTACTTC
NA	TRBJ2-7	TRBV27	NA	CASSRTAQTSYEQYF	TGTGCCAGCAGTCGTACAGCTCAAACCTCCTACGAGCAGTACTTC
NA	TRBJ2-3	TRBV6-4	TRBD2	CASTSGRARGGYTDTQYF	TGTGCCAGCACCAGCGGGAGGGCCCGGGGTGGGTACACAGATACGCAGTATTTT
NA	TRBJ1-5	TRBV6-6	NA	CASSYSSGSNQPQHF	TGTGCCAGCAGTTACTCCTCGGGTAGCAATCAGCCCCAGCATTTT
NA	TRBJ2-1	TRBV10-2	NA	CASRLGGHNEQFF	TGCGCCAGCAGGCTAGGAGGCCACAATGAGCAGTTCTTC
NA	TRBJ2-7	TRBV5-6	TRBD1	CASSWRDRGNEQYF	TGTGCCAGCAGCTGGCGTGACAGGGGCAACGAGCAGTACTTC
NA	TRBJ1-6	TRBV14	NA	CASSRSKPVGGSPLHF	TGTGCCAGCAGCCGTAGTAAACCCGTGGGGGGTTCACCCCTCCACTTT